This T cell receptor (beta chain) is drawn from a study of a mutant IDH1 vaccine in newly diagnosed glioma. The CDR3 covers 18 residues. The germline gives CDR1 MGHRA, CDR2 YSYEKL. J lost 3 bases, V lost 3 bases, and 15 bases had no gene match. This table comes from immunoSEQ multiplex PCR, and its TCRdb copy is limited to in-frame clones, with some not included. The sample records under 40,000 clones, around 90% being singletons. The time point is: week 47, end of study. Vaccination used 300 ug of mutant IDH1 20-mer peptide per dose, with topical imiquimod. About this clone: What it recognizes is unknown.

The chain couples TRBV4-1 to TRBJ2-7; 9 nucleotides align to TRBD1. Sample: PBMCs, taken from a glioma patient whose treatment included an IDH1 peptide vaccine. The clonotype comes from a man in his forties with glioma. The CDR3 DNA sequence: TGCGCCAGCAGCCATAAAATCTTCGGGACAGGGATATACTACGAGCAGTACTTC. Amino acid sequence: CASSHKIFGTGIYYEQYF.